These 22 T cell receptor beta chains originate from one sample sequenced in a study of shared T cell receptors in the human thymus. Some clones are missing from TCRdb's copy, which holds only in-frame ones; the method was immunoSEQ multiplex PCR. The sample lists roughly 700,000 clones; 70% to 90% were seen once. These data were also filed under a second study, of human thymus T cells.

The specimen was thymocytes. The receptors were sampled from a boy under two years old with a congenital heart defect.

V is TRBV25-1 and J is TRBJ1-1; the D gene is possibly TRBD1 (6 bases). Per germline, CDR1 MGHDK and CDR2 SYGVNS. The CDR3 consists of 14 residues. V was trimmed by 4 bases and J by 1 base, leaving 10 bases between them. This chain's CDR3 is CASSAQGKNTEAFF. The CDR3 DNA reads TGTGCCAGCAGTGCCCAGGGGAAGAACACTGAAGCTTTCTTT.

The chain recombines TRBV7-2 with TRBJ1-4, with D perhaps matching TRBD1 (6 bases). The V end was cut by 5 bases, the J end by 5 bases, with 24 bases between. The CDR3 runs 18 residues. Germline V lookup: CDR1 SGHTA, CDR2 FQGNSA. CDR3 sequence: CASSHQQGEARGNEKLFF. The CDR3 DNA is TGTGCCAGCAGCCACCAACAGGGTGAGGCGCGAGGGAATGAAAAACTGTTTTTT.

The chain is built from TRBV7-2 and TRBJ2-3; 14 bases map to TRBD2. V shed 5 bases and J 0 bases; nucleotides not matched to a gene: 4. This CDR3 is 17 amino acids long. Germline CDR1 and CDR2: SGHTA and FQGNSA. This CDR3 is CASSQGLAGVSTDTQYF. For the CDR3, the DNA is TGTGCCAGCAGCCAGGGACTAGCGGGAGTCAGCACAGATACGCAGTATTTT.

CDR3 in DNA: TGTGCCAGTAGTATAGGCTCTAGCTTGGGTGAGCAGTTCTTC. This encodes CASSIGSSLGEQFF. The rearrangement links TRBV19 to TRBJ2-1; tentative D call: TRBD2 (5 bases). The CDR3 spans 14 residues. The germline V gene has CDR1 LNHDA and CDR2 SQIVND (reference sequence). Trimming left V 1 base short and J 9 bases short, with 13 bases between.

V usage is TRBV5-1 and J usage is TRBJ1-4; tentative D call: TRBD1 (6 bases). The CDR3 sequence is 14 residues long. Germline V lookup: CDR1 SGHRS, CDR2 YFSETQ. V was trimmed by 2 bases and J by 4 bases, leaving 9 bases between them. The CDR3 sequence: CASSFQGSNEKLFF. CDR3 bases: TGCGCCAGCAGCTTTCAGGGGAGTAATGAAAAACTGTTTTTT. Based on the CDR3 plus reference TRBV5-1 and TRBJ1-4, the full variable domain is KAGVTQTPRYLIKTRGQQVTLSCSPISGHRSVSWYQQTPGQGLQFLFEYFSETQRNKGNFPGRFSGRQFSNSRSEMNVSTLELGDSALYLCASSFQGSNEKLFFGSGTQLSVL.

The CDR3 reads CASSDQRFGEQFF. The CDR3 DNA is TGTGCCAGCAGTGACCAGCGGTTCGGTGAGCAGTTCTTC. The chain carries TRBV6-1 and TRBJ2-1; D is possibly TRBD2 (5 bases). Germline assignment: CDR1 MNHNS and CDR2 SASEGT. V was cut by 3 bases and J by 9 bases, with 12 bases left in between. CDR3 length: 13 amino acids.

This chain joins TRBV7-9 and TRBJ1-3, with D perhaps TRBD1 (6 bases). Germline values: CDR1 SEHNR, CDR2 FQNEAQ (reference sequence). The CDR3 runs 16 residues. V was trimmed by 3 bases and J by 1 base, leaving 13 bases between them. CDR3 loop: CASSFPQGRSGNTIYF. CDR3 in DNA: TGTGCCAGCAGCTTCCCACAGGGTCGGTCTGGAAACACCATATATTTT.

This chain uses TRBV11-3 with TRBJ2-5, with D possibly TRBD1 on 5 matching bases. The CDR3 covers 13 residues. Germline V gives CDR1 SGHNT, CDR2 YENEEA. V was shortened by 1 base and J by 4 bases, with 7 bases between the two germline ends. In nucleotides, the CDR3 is TGTGCCAGCAGCTTAGTGACAGCAGAGACCCAGTACTTC. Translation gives CASSLVTAETQYF.

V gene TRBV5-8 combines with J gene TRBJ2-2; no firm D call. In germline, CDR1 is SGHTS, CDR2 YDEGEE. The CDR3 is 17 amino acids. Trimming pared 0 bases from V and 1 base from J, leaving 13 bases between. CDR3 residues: CASSLDYWSRNTGELFF. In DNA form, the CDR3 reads TGTGCCAGCAGCTTGGACTATTGGTCCAGGAACACCGGGGAGCTGTTTTTT.

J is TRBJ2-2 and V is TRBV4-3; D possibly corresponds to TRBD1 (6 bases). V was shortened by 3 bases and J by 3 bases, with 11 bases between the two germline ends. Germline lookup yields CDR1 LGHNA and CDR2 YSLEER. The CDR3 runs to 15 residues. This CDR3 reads CASSHNREYTGELFF. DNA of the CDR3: TGCGCCAGCAGCCACAACAGGGAATACACCGGGGAGCTGTTTTTT.

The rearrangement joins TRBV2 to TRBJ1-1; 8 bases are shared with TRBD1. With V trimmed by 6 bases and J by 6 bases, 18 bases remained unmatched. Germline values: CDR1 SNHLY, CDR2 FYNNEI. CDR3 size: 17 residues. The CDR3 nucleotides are TGTGCCAGCAGGACCAGGGGGCGCGAAAGGCCGGGGGCTGAAGCTTTCTTT. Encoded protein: CASRTRGRERPGAEAFF. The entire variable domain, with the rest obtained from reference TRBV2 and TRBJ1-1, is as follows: EPEVTQTPSHQVTQMGQEVILRCVPISNHLYFYWYRQILGQKVEFLVSFYNNEISEKSEIFDDQFSVERPDGSNFTLKIRSTKLEDSAMYFCASRTRGRERPGAEAFFGQGTRLTVV.

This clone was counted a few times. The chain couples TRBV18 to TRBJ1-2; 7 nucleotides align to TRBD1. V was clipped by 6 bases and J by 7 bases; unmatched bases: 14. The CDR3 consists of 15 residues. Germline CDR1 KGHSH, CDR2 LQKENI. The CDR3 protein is CASSPYTGDNSGYTF. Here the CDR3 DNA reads TGTGCCAGCTCCCCTTATACAGGGGACAATTCTGGCTACACCTTC.

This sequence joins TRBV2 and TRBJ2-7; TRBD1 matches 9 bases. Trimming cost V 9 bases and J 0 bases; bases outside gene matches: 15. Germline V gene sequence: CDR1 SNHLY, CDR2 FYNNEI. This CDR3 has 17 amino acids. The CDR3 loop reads CARGNSQTGGASYEQYF. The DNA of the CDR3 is TGTGCCAGGGGAAATTCGCAGACAGGGGGTGCCTCCTACGAGCAGTACTTC.

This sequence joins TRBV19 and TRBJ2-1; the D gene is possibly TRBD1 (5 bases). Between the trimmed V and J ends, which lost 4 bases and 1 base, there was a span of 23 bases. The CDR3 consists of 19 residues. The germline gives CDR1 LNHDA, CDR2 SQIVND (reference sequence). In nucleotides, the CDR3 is TGTGCCAGTAGTACGTTATACAGGATCCTGGGGTGGTCCTACAATGAGCAGTTCTTC. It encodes CASSTLYRILGWSYNEQFF.

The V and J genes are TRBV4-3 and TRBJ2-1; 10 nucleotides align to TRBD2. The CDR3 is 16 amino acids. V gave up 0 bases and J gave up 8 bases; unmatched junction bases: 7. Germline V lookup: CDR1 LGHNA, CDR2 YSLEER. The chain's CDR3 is CASSQDRAGGAYEQFF. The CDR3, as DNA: TGCGCCAGCAGCCAAGATCGAGCGGGAGGGGCCTATGAGCAGTTCTTC.

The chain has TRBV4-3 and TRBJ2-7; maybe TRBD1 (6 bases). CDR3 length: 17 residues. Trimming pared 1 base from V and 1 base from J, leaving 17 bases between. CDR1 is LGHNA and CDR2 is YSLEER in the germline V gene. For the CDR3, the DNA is TGCGCCAGCAGCCAAGCCCCCCGCCAGGGGCTATCCTACGAGCAGTACTTC. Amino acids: CASSQAPRQGLSYEQYF.

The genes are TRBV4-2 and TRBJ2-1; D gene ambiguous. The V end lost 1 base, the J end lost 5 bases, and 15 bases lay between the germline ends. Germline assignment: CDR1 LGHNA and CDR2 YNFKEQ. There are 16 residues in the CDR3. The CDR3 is CASSQAPHPINNEQFF. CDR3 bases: TGTGCCAGCAGCCAAGCCCCTCACCCTATAAACAATGAGCAGTTCTTC.

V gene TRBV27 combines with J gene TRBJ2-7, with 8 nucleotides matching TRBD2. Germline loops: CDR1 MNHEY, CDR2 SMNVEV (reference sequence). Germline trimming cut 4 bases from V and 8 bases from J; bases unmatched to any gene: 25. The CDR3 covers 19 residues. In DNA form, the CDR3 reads TGTGCCAGCAGTTCCCCACCCTCTAGGGGACTAGGCCCCACTCCCAAGCAGTACTTC. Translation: CASSSPPSRGLGPTPKQYF.

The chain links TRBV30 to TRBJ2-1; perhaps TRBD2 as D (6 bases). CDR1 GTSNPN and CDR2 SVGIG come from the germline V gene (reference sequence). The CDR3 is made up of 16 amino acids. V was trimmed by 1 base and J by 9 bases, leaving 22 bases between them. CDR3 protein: CAWSGLSSGAGGEQFF. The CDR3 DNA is TGTGCCTGGAGTGGGCTCTCGTCGGGAGCCGGGGGTGAGCAGTTCTTC.

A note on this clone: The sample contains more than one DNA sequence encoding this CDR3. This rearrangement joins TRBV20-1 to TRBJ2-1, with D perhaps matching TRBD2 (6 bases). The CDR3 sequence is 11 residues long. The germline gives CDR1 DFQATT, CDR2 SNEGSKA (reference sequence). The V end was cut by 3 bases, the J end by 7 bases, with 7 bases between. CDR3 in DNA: TGCAGTGCTAGGGCGGGGAATGAGCAGTTCTTC. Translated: CSARAGNEQFF.

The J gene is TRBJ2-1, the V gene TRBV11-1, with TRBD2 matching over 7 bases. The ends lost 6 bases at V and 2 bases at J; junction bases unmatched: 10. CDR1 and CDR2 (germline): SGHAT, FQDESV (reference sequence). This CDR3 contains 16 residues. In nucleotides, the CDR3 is TGTGCCAGCAGTAAAACCACAGCGGGACCCTACAATGAGCAGTTCTTC. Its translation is CASSKTTAGPYNEQFF.

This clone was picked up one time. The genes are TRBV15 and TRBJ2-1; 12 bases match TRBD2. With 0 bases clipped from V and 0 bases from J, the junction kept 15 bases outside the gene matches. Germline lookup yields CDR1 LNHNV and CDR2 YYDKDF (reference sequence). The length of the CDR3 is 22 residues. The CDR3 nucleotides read TGTGCCACCAGCAGAGATTTAGGGGACCTAGCGGGAGGGCCGAGCTCCTACAATGAGCAGTTCTTC. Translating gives CATSRDLGDLAGGPSSYNEQFF.